Listed here are 19 T cell receptor beta chains from one sample, sequenced in a study of blood T cell repertoires in COVID-19. Measured with immunoSEQ multiplex PCR; TCRdb has only the in-frame clones, and not every one. Among roughly 130,000 clones listed, roughly 76% were seen once. Sequenced sample: peripheral blood. These receptors were taken from a man at least 80 years old with acute or convalescent COVID-19.

The chain employs TRBV4-3 and TRBJ1-2; tentatively, D is TRBD1 (6 bases). Germline V gene sequence: CDR1 LGHNA, CDR2 YSLEER. The ends were cut back, 0 bases at V and 0 bases at J, with 14 bases in the middle. CDR3 length equals 17 residues. CDR3 sequence reads: CASSQDWGHLSNYGYTF. The CDR3 DNA sequence: TGCGCCAGCAGCCAAGATTGGGGACACCTCTCTAACTATGGCTACACCTTC.

The V gene is TRBV29-1, the J gene TRBJ1-4; the match to TRBD1 covers 7 bases. Germline V gene lookup returns CDR1 SQVTM and CDR2 ANQGSEA. This CDR3 has 13 amino acids. V dropped 4 bases and J dropped 7; count of bases not matched to a gene: 6. The CDR3 DNA sequence: TGCAGCGTTGGACAGGGAGGAGGTGAAAAACTGTTTTTT. As protein: CSVGQGGGEKLFF. The full variable domain, rest sourced from reference TRBV29-1 and TRBJ1-4, is SAVISQKPSRDICQRGTSLTIQCQVDSQVTMMFWYRQQPGQSLTLIATANQGSEATYESGFVIDKFPISRPNLTFSTLTVSNMSPEDSSIYLCSVGQGGGEKLFFGSGTQLSVL.

The V call is TRBV19, the J call TRBJ1-5; 8 bases align to TRBD1. CDR3 length: 18 residues. Trimming cost V 0 bases and J 0 bases; bases outside gene matches: 7. Germline V gene lookup returns CDR1 LNHDA and CDR2 SQIVND (reference sequence). The CDR3 bases are TGTGCCAGTAGTATAGATAGTCGGACAGGGAATAGCAATCAGCCCCAGCATTTT. Translation: CASSIDSRTGNSNQPQHF.

Details on this clone: Relative to the germline gene, one junction end is altered; a read error may explain this. Other DNA sequences of this sample code for an identical CDR3. CDR3 protein: CASSATGGDSPLHF. DNA for the CDR3: TGTGCCAGCAGCGCGACAGGGGGCGATTCACCCCTCCATTTT. The rearrangement links TRBV9 to TRBJ1-6, with 10 bases that match TRBD1. The germline CDR1 and CDR2 sequences are SGDLS and YYNGEE. This CDR3 spans 14 amino acids.

The chain joins TRBV2 to TRBJ1-5; TRBD1 is a possible D gene (6 bases). V was clipped by 4 bases and J by 7 bases, with 14 bases between them. The V gene's germline CDR1 is SNHLY and CDR2 FYNNEI. This CDR3 has 14 residues. The CDR3 is CASSVNRGGQPQHF. The DNA of the CDR3 is TGTGCCAGCAGTGTCAACCGGGGGGGCCAGCCCCAGCATTTT.

The V call is TRBV7-9, the J call TRBJ1-5, with TRBD1 as a possible D gene (5 bases). This CDR3 contains 14 residues. Deletions cut 1 base from V and 4 bases from J, with 8 bases between. Germline CDR1 SEHNR, CDR2 FQNEAQ (reference sequence). This CDR3 reads CASSLGQQNQPQHF. The CDR3 DNA reads as TGTGCCAGCAGCTTAGGACAGCAAAATCAGCCCCAGCATTTT.

This clone showed up just a few times. The rearrangement links TRBV27 to TRBJ2-2; D is unclear. The CDR3 is made up of 14 amino acids. V was clipped by 3 bases and J by 8 bases, with 13 bases between them. Germline values: CDR1 MNHEY, CDR2 SMNVEV (reference sequence). DNA of the CDR3: TGTGCCAGCAGTTTTCTAGGCCGCCCGGGGGAGCTGTTTTTT. Protein product: CASSFLGRPGELFF.

The chain combines TRBV5-1 with TRBJ2-5, with a tentative D call TRBD1 (6 bases). With 0 bases removed from V and 1 base from J, the gap between germline ends came to 10 bases. Germline CDR1 and CDR2: SGHRS and YFSETQ. CDR3 length equals 15 residues. The CDR3 region has the DNA TGCGCCAGCAGCTTGGCCCAGGACAGCCAAGAGACCCAGTACTTC. Its protein product is CASSLAQDSQETQYF.

This rearrangement joins TRBV3-1 (or the pseudogene TRBV3-2) to TRBJ2-7; no clear D gene. Looked up from germline, CDR1 is LGHDT and CDR2 is YNNKEL (reference sequence). V lost 2 bases and J 12 bases, leaving 17 bases between the germline ends. The CDR3 is made up of 13 amino acids. The CDR3 DNA follows: TGTGCCAGCAGCCAATTCCGAGACAACGGTTGGTACTTC. Translation gives CASSQFRDNGWYF.

This clone has a handful of counts. The rearrangement joins TRBV4-2 to TRBJ2-1, with TRBD2 matching over 9 bases. The CDR3 totals 16 residues. Germline-derived CDR1 and CDR2 are LGHNA and YNFKEQ. Trimming removed 1 base from V and 3 bases from J; junction bases left unmatched: 4. CDR3 nucleotides: TGTGCCAGCAGCCAAGGGGCTAGCGGGATCTACAATGAGCAGTTCTTC. Translation gives CASSQGASGIYNEQFF.

This rearrangement joins TRBV24-1 to TRBJ1-2; D gene unclear. CDR1 and CDR2 from the germline V gene are KGHDR and SFDVKD. Trimming shortened V by 2 bases and J by 2 bases, and 8 bases separated the two germline ends. The CDR3 length is 14 residues. The CDR3 is CATSDSGSNYGYTF. The CDR3 nucleotides read TGTGCCACCAGTGATTCCGGGAGCAACTATGGCTACACCTTC.

V is TRBV15 and J is TRBJ1-1; possibly TRBD1 for D (6 bases). Germline V gene sequence: CDR1 LNHNV, CDR2 YYDKDF (reference sequence). The CDR3 is 14 amino acids. V gave up 5 bases and J gave up 4 bases, with 14 bases separating them. CDR3 bases: TGTGCCACCAGCCAAGGGGGGGAAGTCACTGAAGCTTTCTTT. As protein: CATSQGGEVTEAFF. The variable domain in full, with the rest retrieved from reference TRBV15 and TRBJ1-1, is DAMVIQNPRYQVTQFGKPVTLSCSQTLNHNVMYWYQQKSSQAPKLLFHYYDKDFNNEADTPDNFQSRRPNTSFCFLDIRSPGLGDTAMYLCATSQGGEVTEAFFGQGTRLTVV.

V gene TRBV6-2 or TRBV6-3 combines with J gene TRBJ2-7; 9 bases agree with TRBD2. This CDR3 has 15 amino acids. Germline V gene lookup returns CDR1 MNHEY and CDR2 SVGEGT. V lost 2 bases to trimming and J lost 2 bases; unmatched junction nucleotides: 4. The CDR3 region is CASSYRGTSPYEQYF. For the CDR3, the DNA is TGTGCCAGCAGTTACAGGGGGACTAGCCCCTACGAGCAGTACTTC.

The rearrangement joins TRBV18 to TRBJ1-6; 8 nucleotides match TRBD1. Germline loops: CDR1 KGHSH, CDR2 LQKENI. Unmatched junction bases numbered 12, after V lost 4 bases and J lost 10 bases. This CDR3 is built from 16 residues. The CDR3 DNA follows: TGTGCCAGCTCACTTGGTCAGGGACAGGTACAATCACCCCTCCACTTT. Residues: CASSLGQGQVQSPLHF.

This chain joins TRBV18 and TRBJ1-6; the match to TRBD1 covers 8 bases. After removal of 10 bases from V and 5 bases from J, the junction contained 7 bases not matched to a gene. The CDR3 length is 14 residues. CDR1 and CDR2 from the germline V gene are KGHSH and LQKENI. In nucleotides, the CDR3 is TGTGCCACCTCGGACAGGGCCAATAATTCACCCCTCCACTTT. Translated: CATSDRANNSPLHF.

The chain recombines TRBV18 with TRBJ1-1; D is ambiguous. Germline V CDR1 and CDR2: KGHSH, LQKENI. With 4 bases removed from V and 3 bases from J, the gap between germline ends came to 9 bases. The length of the CDR3 is 13 residues. The CDR3 here is CASSRQRDTEAFF. The DNA for the CDR3 is TGTGCCAGCTCACGTCAGCGGGACACTGAAGCTTTCTTT.

The V and J genes are TRBV3-1 (or the pseudogene TRBV3-2) and TRBJ2-3; TRBD2 matches at 16 bases. V shed 3 bases and J 5 bases; nucleotides not matched to a gene: 8. Germline V gene data show CDR1 as LGHDT and CDR2 as YNNKEL (reference sequence). The CDR3 loop spans 18 amino acids. CDR3 bases: TGTGCCAGCAGCCACCACGGGACTAGCGGGGGGGATGGAGATACGCAGTATTTT. Its protein product is CASSHHGTSGGDGDTQYF.

This clone was seen only once. The genes are TRBV29-1 and TRBJ1-5, with D unresolved. There are 14 residues in the CDR3. From germline, CDR1 is SQVTM and CDR2 ANQGSEA. Trimming left V 4 bases short and J 0 bases short, with 10 bases between. The DNA for the CDR3 is TGCAGCGTTGCGCCAGGCAATAGCAATCAGCCCCAGCATTTT. It yields the protein CSVAPGNSNQPQHF.

The V gene is TRBV27, the J gene TRBJ2-7; 7 positions match TRBD2. The germline V gene encodes CDR1 MNHEY and CDR2 SMNVEV (reference sequence). This CDR3 has 14 residues. The ends lost 1 base at V and 0 bases at J; junction bases unmatched: 0. Here the CDR3 DNA reads TGTGCCAGCAGTTTATGGGGGGGCTCCTACGAGCAGTACTTC. Protein product: CASSLWGGSYEQYF.